The rows below give T cell receptor beta chains drawn from one sample of a study of T cell responses to AZD1222 COVID-19 vaccine. The table came from immunoSEQ multiplex PCR; TCRdb's copy has only in-frame clones and leaves some out. The sample holds some 140,000 clones; approximately 85% are singletons and the top ten take approximately 8%. The specimen was peripheral blood, collected 28 days after the second dose of the MenACWY control vaccine. The receptor source for this set is an adult who received the MenACWY meningococcal vaccine as a control. Each CDR3 is given with its conserved first and last residue. D genes are given only for firm matches. Not all rows give a size; the values are once, few, many and, for expanded clones, a class.

D	V	size	J	CDR3	DNA
.	TRBV5-1	.	TRBJ1-5	CASSLGLSQPQHF	TGCGCCAGCAGCTTGGGGTTGTCGCAGCCCCAGCATTTT
TRBD1	TRBV19	once	TRBJ1-6	CASSMDRAGSPLHF	TGTGCCAGTAGTATGGACAGGGCTGGTTCACCCCTCCACTTT
TRBD1	TRBV28	.	TRBJ1-2	CASSLGQGGAGYTF	TGTGCCAGCAGTTTGGGACAGGGAGGAGCAGGCTACACCTTC
.	TRBV6-5	.	TRBJ1-2	CASSLVQGYGYTF	TGTGCCAGCAGTCTAGTACAGGGCTATGGCTACACCTTC
.	TRBV7-9	.	TRBJ1-3	CASSPGFRSGNTIYF	TGTGCCAGCAGCCCAGGGTTCCGCTCTGGAAACACCATATATTTT
.	TRBV6-5	.	TRBJ2-7	CASSPSFQGEQYF	TGTGCCAGCAGTCCGTCCTTCCAGGGCGAGCAGTACTTC
.	TRBV14	.	TRBJ2-3	CASSQELTGTQYF	TGTGCCAGCAGCCAAGAGTTGACGGGTACGCAGTATTTT
TRBD2	TRBV28	.	TRBJ2-1	CASASGEGNEQFF	TGTGCCAGCGCAAGCGGGGAGGGGAATGAGCAGTTCTTC
TRBD2	TRBV27	.	TRBJ2-1	CASSYPGGSSYNEQFF	TGTGCCAGCAGTTACCCGGGGGGGAGCTCCTACAATGAGCAGTTCTTC
TRBD1	TRBV5-1	.	TRBJ1-1	CASSHTGQSLLNTEAFF	TGCGCCAGCAGCCATACGGGACAGTCCCTATTGAACACTGAAGCTTTCTTT
TRBD1	TRBV19	.	TRBJ2-5	CASSIGTVTGETQYF	TGTGCCAGTAGTATTGGGACAGTTACTGGGGAGACCCAGTACTTC
.	TRBV6-6	.	TRBJ1-6	CASSPDSPLHF	TGTGCCAGCAGTCCCGATTCACCCCTCCACTTT
TRBD2	TRBV24-1	.	TRBJ2-2	CATSDPSPSGRATGELFF	TGTGCCACCAGTGATCCCTCCCCTAGCGGGAGGGCCACCGGGGAGCTGTTTTTT
.	TRBV30	.	TRBJ1-1	CAWRGGYNTEAFF	TGTGCCTGGAGGGGGGGGTATAACACTGAAGCTTTCTTT
.	TRBV28	.	TRBJ2-1	CASSRFGAYNEQFF	TGTGCCAGCAGTAGATTCGGGGCCTACAATGAGCAGTTCTTC
.	TRBV21-1	.	TRBJ1-2	CASSNPPRKGYTF	TGTGCCAGCAGCAACCCCCCACGGAAAGGCTACACCTTC
.	TRBV7-2	.	TRBJ1-5	CASSPSSNQPQHF	TGTGCCAGCAGCCCAAGTTCGAATCAGCCCCAGCATTTT
TRBD1	TRBV7-2	.	TRBJ1-2	CASSLRGPGYGYTF	TGTGCCAGCAGCTTAAGGGGGCCAGGCTATGGCTACACCTTC
.	TRBV10-3	.	TRBJ1-5	CAISEGGANQPQHF	TGTGCCATCAGTGAGGGGGGGGCGAATCAGCCCCAGCATTTT
.	TRBV5-1	.	TRBJ1-1	CASSLGQRLSAEAFF	TGCGCCAGCAGCTTGGGACAACGGTTAAGCGCTGAAGCTTTCTTT
TRBD2	TRBV19	.	TRBJ2-5	CASSISGGQETQYF	TGTGCCAGTAGTATCTCGGGGGGGCAAGAGACCCAGTACTTC
.	TRBV24-1	few	TRBJ1-5	CATAGGWSNQPQHF	TGTGCCACAGCAGGCGGTTGGAGCAATCAGCCCCAGCATTTT
.	TRBV7-9	.	TRBJ1-1	CASSLSVGTEKLEAFF	TGTGCCAGCAGCTTAAGCGTGGGGACGGAAAAACTTGAAGCTTTCTTT
.	TRBV11-1	.	TRBJ2-7	CASSLGGQRDREQYF	TGTGCCAGCAGCCTGGGGGGCCAAAGGGATCGCGAGCAGTACTTC
.	TRBV7-9	.	TRBJ1-2	CASSIMSGSGYTF	TGTGCCAGCTCTATAATGTCGGGCTCTGGCTACACCTTC
.	TRBV30	.	TRBJ1-1	CAWRGLNTEAFF	TGTGCCTGGAGGGGATTGAACACTGAAGCTTTCTTT
TRBD1	TRBV5-4	few	TRBJ1-1	CASSLPRGQGVNTEAFF	TGTGCCAGCAGCTTACCCCGGGGACAGGGGGTGAACACTGAAGCTTTCTTT
TRBD1	TRBV11-2	.	TRBJ1-5	CASSWDRGSNQPQHF	TGTGCCAGCAGCTGGGACAGGGGAAGCAATCAGCCCCAGCATTTT
.	TRBV7-9	.	TRBJ1-1	CASSFRDGEAFF	TGTGCCAGCAGTTTCCGGGACGGTGAAGCTTTCTTT
TRBD2	TRBV7-6	.	TRBJ2-2	CASSRASGATTNTGELFF	TGTGCCAGCAGCCGAGCGAGCGGGGCTACCACGAACACCGGGGAGCTGTTTTTT
.	TRBV10-3	.	TRBJ1-1	CAISEGEQGEAFF	TGTGCCATCAGTGAGGGGGAACAGGGTGAAGCTTTCTTT
.	TRBV19	.	TRBJ1-2	CATTSRGHGYTF	TGTGCCACCACCTCTCGGGGGCATGGCTACACCTTC
TRBD2	TRBV7-3	.	TRBJ2-1	CASSLRLAGVGEQFF	TGTGCCAGCAGCTTAAGGCTAGCGGGAGTTGGTGAGCAGTTCTTC
.	TRBV19	few	TRBJ2-6	CASSIAQISGANVLTF	TGTGCCAGTAGTATAGCCCAGATCTCTGGGGCCAACGTCCTGACTTTC
.	TRBV27	once	TRBJ1-2	CASSREVGPYGYTF	TGTGCCAGCAGCCGGGAGGTGGGGCCCTATGGCTACACCTTC
.	TRBV7-3	.	TRBJ2-2	CASSLSVSTGELFF	TGTGCCAGCAGCTTATCAGTGAGCACCGGGGAGCTGTTTTTT
TRBD1	TRBV12-5	.	TRBJ1-4	CASGPPGTGDEKLFF	TGTGCTAGTGGTCCACCCGGGACAGGGGACGAAAAACTGTTTTTT
TRBD1	TRBV7-9	.	TRBJ2-2	CASSLVSGQGRTGELFF	TGTGCCAGCAGCTTAGTTTCCGGACAGGGTAGAACCGGGGAGCTGTTTTTT